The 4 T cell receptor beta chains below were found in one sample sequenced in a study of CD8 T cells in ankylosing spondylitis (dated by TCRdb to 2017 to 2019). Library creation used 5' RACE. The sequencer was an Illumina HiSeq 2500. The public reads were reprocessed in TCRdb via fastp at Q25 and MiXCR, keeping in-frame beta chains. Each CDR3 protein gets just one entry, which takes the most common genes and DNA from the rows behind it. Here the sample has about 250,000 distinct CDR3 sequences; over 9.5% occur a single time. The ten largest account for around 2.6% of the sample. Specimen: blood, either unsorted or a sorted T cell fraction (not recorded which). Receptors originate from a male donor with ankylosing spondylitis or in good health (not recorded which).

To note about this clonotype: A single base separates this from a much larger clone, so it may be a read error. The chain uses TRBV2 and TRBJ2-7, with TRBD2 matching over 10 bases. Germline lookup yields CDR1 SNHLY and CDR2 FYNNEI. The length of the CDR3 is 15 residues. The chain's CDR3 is CANSDTSGKINEQYF. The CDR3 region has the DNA TGTGCCAACAGTGACACTAGCGGGAAGATCAACGAGCAGTACTTC.

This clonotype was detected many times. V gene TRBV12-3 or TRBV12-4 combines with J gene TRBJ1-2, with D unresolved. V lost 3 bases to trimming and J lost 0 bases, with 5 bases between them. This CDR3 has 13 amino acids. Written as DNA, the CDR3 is TGTGCCAGCAGTTTGCCGGCTAACTATGGCTACACCTTC. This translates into CASSLPANYGYTF.

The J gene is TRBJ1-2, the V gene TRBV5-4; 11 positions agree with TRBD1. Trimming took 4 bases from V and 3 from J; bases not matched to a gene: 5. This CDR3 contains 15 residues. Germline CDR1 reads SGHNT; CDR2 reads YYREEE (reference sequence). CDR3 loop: CASSGAGQGDYGYTF. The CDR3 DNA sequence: TGTGCCAGCAGCGGCGCGGGACAGGGGGACTATGGCTACACCTTC.

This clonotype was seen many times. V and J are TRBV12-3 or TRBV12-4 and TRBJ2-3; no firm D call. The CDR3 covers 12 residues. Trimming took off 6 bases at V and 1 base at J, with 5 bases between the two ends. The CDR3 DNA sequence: TGTGCCAGCAGGCCAGGCACAGATACGCAGTATTTT. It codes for CASRPGTDTQYF.